This passage covers 10 T cell receptor beta chains from one sample sequenced in a study of cytomegalovirus exposure and HLA in healthy donors. Amplification used 60 Vbeta primers and 13 Jbeta primers. Produced via immunoSEQ multiplex PCR; TCRdb's table is partial and in-frame only. In the table there are 150,000 or so clones, 65% to 90% of which are singletons. Material: PBMCs. The origin of the receptors is a woman under 30 in good health and CMV-seronegative.

The chain joins TRBV4-1 to TRBJ2-5, with a weak D call TRBD2 (6 bases). The DNA matches TRBJ2-7 better at its end, which makes the J call doubtful. In germline, CDR1 is MGHRA, CDR2 YSYEKL. The CDR3 has 16 amino acids. Here the CDR3 reads CASSQAGTRLGYEQYF. CDR3 sequence (DNA): TGCGCCAGCAGCCAAGCGGGGACTCGGCTAGGCTACGAGCAGTACTTC.

This clone came up a few times. The V and J genes are TRBV5-1 and TRBJ1-1, with 7 bases fitting TRBD1. The CDR3 is 15 amino acids. J was trimmed by 5 bases and V by 6 bases; bases with no gene match: 13. Germline assignment: CDR1 SGHRS and CDR2 YFSETQ. The CDR3 here is CASNSQGEEGTEAFF. In DNA, the CDR3 is TGCGCCAGCAACTCTCAGGGGGAGGAAGGAACTGAAGCTTTCTTT.

V is TRBV28 and J is TRBJ2-3; the D gene is possibly TRBD2 (5 bases). The CDR3 contains 11 residues. From germline, CDR1 is MDHEN and CDR2 SYDVKM. The V end lost 8 bases, the J end lost 4 bases, and 7 bases lay between the germline ends. In DNA form, the CDR3 reads TGTGCCAGCGTCGGGGCAGATACGCAGTATTTT. Translated, it gives CASVGADTQYF.

This clone is medium-sized in the sample. The chain is built from TRBV6-1 and TRBJ2-2; a weak D match, TRBD1 (5 bases). Trimming took off 5 bases at V and 3 bases at J, with 13 bases between the two ends. The CDR3 totals 15 residues. Germline V gene sequence: CDR1 MNHNS, CDR2 SASEGT. The CDR3 is CASSRGVDDTGELFF. CDR3 nucleotides: TGTGCCAGCAGTAGGGGCGTAGACGACACCGGGGAGCTGTTTTTT.

The chain couples TRBV19 to TRBJ1-2, with 10 bases lining up with TRBD1. The CDR3 loop spans 15 amino acids. Trimming took 7 bases from V and 7 from J; bases not matched to a gene: 12. Germline V CDR1 and CDR2: LNHDA, SQIVND (reference sequence). The CDR3 nucleotides read TGTGCCAGTACAACACCGACCGGGACAGGGGTTGGCTACACCTTC. Its protein product is CASTTPTGTGVGYTF.

The rearrangement uses TRBV30 and TRBJ1-4; a weak D match, TRBD1 (6 bases). Per the germline V gene, CDR1 is GTSNPN and CDR2 is SVGIG (reference sequence). Between the trimmed V and J ends, which lost 3 bases and 5 bases, there was a span of 16 bases. CDR3 length: 15 residues. CDR3 amino acids: CAWRGIQGLNEKLFF. The CDR3 coding sequence is TGTGCCTGGAGGGGGATACAGGGTCTGAATGAAAAACTGTTTTTT.

This chain joins TRBV28 and TRBJ1-3; the D is unclear. This CDR3 region has 14 residues. CDR1 and CDR2 (germline): MDHEN, SYDVKM. The ends were cut back, 3 bases at V and 0 bases at J, with 6 bases in the middle. The CDR3 nucleotides read TGTGCCAGCAGTTTGGTCAGCTCTGGAAACACCATATATTTT. Amino acids: CASSLVSSGNTIYF.

Here the CDR3 reads CASSLGGLADTGELFF. Written as DNA, the CDR3 is TGTGCCAGCAGCTTGGGCGGACTAGCGGACACCGGGGAGCTGTTTTTT. The rearrangement links TRBV5-4 to TRBJ2-2, with 10 nucleotides matching TRBD2. The junction had 2 bases not matched to a gene; V was cut back by 0 bases and J by 3 bases. From germline, CDR1 is SGHNT and CDR2 YYREEE (reference sequence). The CDR3 is 16 amino acids.

The V call is TRBV25-1, the J call TRBJ2-6, with D unresolved. Germline CDR1 is MGHDK and CDR2 is SYGVNS. Trimming stripped 1 base from V and 2 bases from J, with 6 bases between. The CDR3 is made up of 15 amino acids. The CDR3 loop is CASSEFRAGANVLTF. The CDR3 DNA reads TGTGCCAGCAGTGAATTCCGCGCTGGGGCCAACGTCCTGACTTTC.

The V and J genes are TRBV5-1 and TRBJ2-5; 10 bases are a match to TRBD1. The DNA end favors TRBJ2-7, so the J call may be wrong. The germline CDR1 and CDR2 sequences are SGHRS and YFSETQ. The length of the CDR3 is 17 residues. CDR3 nucleotides: TGCGCCAGCAGCCCGGGACAGGGGCGTACTAAAAACCACGAGCAGTACTTC. It is translated as CASSPGQGRTKNHEQYF.